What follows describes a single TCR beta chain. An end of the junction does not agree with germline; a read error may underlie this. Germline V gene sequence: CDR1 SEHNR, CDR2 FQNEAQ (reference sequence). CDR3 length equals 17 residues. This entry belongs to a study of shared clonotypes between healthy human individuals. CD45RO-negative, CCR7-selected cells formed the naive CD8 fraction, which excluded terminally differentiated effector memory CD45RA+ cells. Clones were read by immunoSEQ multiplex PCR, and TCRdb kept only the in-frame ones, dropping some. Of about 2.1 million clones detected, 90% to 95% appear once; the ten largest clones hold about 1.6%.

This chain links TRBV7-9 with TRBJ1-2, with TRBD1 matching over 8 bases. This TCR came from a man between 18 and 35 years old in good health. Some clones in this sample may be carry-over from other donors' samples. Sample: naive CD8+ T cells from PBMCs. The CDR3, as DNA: TGTGCCAGCAGCCTAGCAGGGGGCGCAACTTTTCGGTATGGCTACACCTTC. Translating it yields CASSLAGGATFRYGYTF.